This T cell receptor beta chain was recovered during a study of blood T cell repertoires in COVID-19. Turning to the study itself: Donors in the United States, Italy and Spain gave samples during acute or convalescent COVID-19.

Libraries were prepared by immunoSEQ multiplex PCR; TCRdb keeps only in-frame clonotypes and omits some of them. Of approximately 340,000 clones in the sample, 87% are singletons; the top ten hold 9.5% to 10%. Unmatched junction bases numbered 5, after V lost 6 bases and J lost 0 bases. The CDR3 is made up of 14 amino acids. Germline assignment: CDR1 SQVTM and CDR2 ANQGSEA. The sequenced sample was peripheral blood. This sequence joins TRBV29-1 and TRBJ1-3, with 7 bases lining up with TRBD1. The TCR sequence derives from a man between 25 and 39 years old with COVID-19, enrolled during active disease. The CDR3 nucleotides read TGCAGCGTCGCCCCAGGGGGCTCTGGAAACACCATATATTTT. Protein sequence: CSVAPGGSGNTIYF.